This T cell receptor (gamma chain) was sequenced in a study of gamma-delta T cells after stem cell transplantation. This CDR3 contains 16 residues. Germline assignment: CDR1 EGSNGY and CDR2 YDSYNSKV. J gave up 4 bases and V 4 bases, and 16 bases lay outside the gene matches. TCRdb re-called the RT-PCR reads using CATT. The sample yields 2,800 or so gamma-chain clones, 18% seen once. The origin of this receptor is a human donor. It is not recorded whose cells these are; they may come from a transplant donor. Material: gamma-delta T cells. The chain recombines TRGV2 with TRGJ1 or TRGJ2. The CDR3 region is CATWDQSYSGYYKKLF. In DNA, the CDR3 is TGTGCCACCTGGGATCAGTCTTACTCAGGGTATTATAAGAAACTCTTT.